This T cell receptor (beta chain) was identified in a study of control samples from healthy donors and cancer patients. The CDR3 is 16 amino acids. Germline CDR1 reads SGHRS; CDR2 reads YFSETQ. Trimming cost V 3 bases and J 2 bases, with 17 bases left between them. Sequenced by immunoSEQ multiplex PCR; TCRdb stores in-frame clones only, minus some. The table has about 59,000 clones, more than 85% seen once. This clonotype was sampled from a man aged 35 to 55 with colorectal cancer. The sequenced sample consisted of PBMCs. The chain couples TRBV5-1 to TRBJ1-1, with D possibly being TRBD1 (6 bases). In DNA, the CDR3 is TGCGCCAGCAGCTCTGAACAGGGCCAGCTTAACACTGAAGCTTTCTTT. Protein product: CASSSEQGQLNTEAFF.